This TCR beta chain was observed in a study of tumor-infiltrating lymphocytes in primary liver carcinoma. Turning to the study itself: Subjects presented with primary liver carcinoma managed by surgical resection. Each sample had roughly 3.65 to 7.13 million productive TCRbeta reads regardless of tissue type. Study-level results: Relative to tumor region pairs, the tumor-adjacent and tumor-blood pairs showed overlap that was lower.

Starting material of 400 to 600 ng total RNA yielded TCR beta cDNA via a constant-region primer. Slightly modified ARM-PCR with three nested multiplex PCR rounds yielded TCR beta libraries. Amplification in the first two PCR rounds was performed using TRBV1-TRBV30 forward primers and a C-beta reverse primer for roughly 9 cycles each. TCRdb redid the calling of the multiplex PCR reads with MiXCR, one entry per CDR3 protein. Here the sample spans 300,000 to 400,000 distinct CDR3 sequences, approximately 64% being singletons. Note on this clonotype: Its antigen is unidentified. A clone one base away is much larger, so this may be a read error.

The germline CDR1 and CDR2 sequences are SQVTM and ANQGSEA. V gave up 6 bases and J gave up 3 bases, with 12 bases separating them. The CDR3 runs to 12 residues. Germline DNA was also extracted, with blood RNA taken from unsorted whole blood. The receptor was isolated from a man aged 35-49 years with primary liver carcinoma and hepatitis B virus infection. What was sequenced was peripheral blood. This chain joins TRBV29-1 and TRBJ2-7; D unclear. CDR3 region: CSVGSGSYEQYF. CDR3 DNA sequence: TGCAGCGTCGGGTCAGGAAGCTACGAGCAGTACTTC.